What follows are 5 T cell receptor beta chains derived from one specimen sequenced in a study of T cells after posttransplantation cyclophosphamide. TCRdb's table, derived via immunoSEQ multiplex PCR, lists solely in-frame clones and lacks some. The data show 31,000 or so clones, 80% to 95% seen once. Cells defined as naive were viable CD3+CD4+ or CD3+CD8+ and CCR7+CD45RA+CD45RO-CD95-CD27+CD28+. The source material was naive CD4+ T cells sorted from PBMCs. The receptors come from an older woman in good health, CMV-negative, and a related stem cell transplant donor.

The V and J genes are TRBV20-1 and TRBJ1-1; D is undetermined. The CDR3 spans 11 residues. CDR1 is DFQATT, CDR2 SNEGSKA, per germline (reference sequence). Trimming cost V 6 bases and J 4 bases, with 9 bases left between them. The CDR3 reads CSAEGGTEAFF. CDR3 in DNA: TGCAGTGCCGAGGGAGGCACTGAAGCTTTCTTT.

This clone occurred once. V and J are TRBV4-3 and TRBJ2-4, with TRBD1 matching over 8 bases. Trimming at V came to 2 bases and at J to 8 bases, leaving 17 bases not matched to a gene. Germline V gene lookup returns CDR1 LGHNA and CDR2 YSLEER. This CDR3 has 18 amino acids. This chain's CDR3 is CASSQSKRGQGGRHIQYF. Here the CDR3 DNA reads TGCGCCAGCAGCCAATCAAAGCGCGGACAGGGCGGCAGGCACATTCAGTACTTC.

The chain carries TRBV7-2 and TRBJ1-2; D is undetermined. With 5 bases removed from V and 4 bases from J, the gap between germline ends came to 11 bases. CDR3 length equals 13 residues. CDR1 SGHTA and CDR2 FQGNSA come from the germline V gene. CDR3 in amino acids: CASSRSLGYGYTF. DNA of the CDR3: TGTGCCAGCAGCCGGAGCTTGGGCTATGGCTACACCTTC.

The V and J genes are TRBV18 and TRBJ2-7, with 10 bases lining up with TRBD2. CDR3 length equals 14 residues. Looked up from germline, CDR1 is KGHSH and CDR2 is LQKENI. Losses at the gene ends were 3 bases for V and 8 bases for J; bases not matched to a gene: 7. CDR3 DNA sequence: TGTGCCAGCTCACCCCAGCGGGAGGGATGGCAGCAGTACTTC. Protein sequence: CASSPQREGWQQYF.

The CDR3 DNA follows: TGTGCCAGTAGACCGACAGGGTCGGGCACTGAAGCTTTCTTT. It codes for CASRPTGSGTEAFF. The chain carries TRBV19 and TRBJ1-1; 7 bases are a match to TRBD1. Germline-derived CDR1 and CDR2 are LNHDA and SQIVND (reference sequence). The CDR3 is 14 amino acids. Trimming took 6 bases from V and 4 from J; bases not matched to a gene: 8.